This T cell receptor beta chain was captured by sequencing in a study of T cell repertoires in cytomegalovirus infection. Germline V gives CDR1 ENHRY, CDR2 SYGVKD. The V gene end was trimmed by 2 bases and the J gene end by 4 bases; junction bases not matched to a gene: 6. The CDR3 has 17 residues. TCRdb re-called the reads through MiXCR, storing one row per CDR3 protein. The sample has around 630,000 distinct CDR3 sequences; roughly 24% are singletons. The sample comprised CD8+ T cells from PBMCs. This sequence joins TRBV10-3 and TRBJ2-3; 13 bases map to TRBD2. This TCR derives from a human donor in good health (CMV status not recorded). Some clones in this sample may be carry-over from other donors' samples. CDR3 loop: CAISETSGGAGADTQYF. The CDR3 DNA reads TGTGCCATCAGTGAGACTAGCGGGGGGGCCGGTGCAGATACGCAGTATTTT.